This TCR beta chain was captured by sequencing in a study of CD4 T cells in relation to SARS-CoV-2 and coronaviruses. About the study: ViraFEST: roughly 9-day antigen culture of PBMCs, then TCR beta CDR3 sequencing. Negative control cultures got HIV-1 Nef peptides or no peptide.

Trimming shortened V by 6 bases and J by 6 bases, and 11 bases separated the two germline ends. CDR3 length: 13 amino acids. The method was immunoSEQ multiplex PCR; TCRdb's version includes in-frame clones alone and lacks a portion of them. The repertoire has about 29,000 clones, over 60% of them found once; the top ten carry 20% to 25%. CD4+ T cells from unexposed donors were obtained before the COVID-19 pandemic (2011-2018). The cells were cultured for under twelve days before CD4+ T cells were isolated. About this clone itself: The antigen remains undetermined.

This clonotype originated in a human donor in good health. V and J are TRBV12-3 or TRBV12-4 and TRBJ2-2; D is ambiguous. The sequencing sample was made of CD4+ T cells from PBMCs, cultured in vitro. The CDR3 protein is CASRLRKAGELFF. The CDR3 DNA reads as TGTGCCAGCAGACTCAGGAAGGCCGGGGAGCTGTTTTTT.